The 22 T cell receptor beta chains reported below all come from one sample, sequenced in a study of cytomegalovirus exposure and HLA in healthy donors (dated by TCRdb to the late 2010s). The method behind the library was the immunoSEQ multiplex PCR assay. TCRdb retrieved this table from immuneACCESS and kept in-frame rearrangements only. Not all clones are present; in checked studies, unresolved V genes account for under half, and no reason is known for the remainder. For this sample the table gives about 130,000 clones, of which about 87% were detected only once. The ten largest make up roughly 6.4% of the sample. Sequencing was performed on PBMCs. These receptors were obtained from a young woman in good health and CMV-seropositive.

The chain recombines TRBV6-5 with TRBJ1-1; D call uncertain. The CDR3 loop spans 14 amino acids. CDR1 is MNHEY and CDR2 is SVGAGI in the germline V gene. The V end was cut by 7 bases, the J end by 1 base, with 13 bases between. CDR3 loop: CASNGPGENTEAFF. In nucleotides, the CDR3 is TGTGCCAGCAATGGTCCCGGAGAGAACACTGAAGCTTTCTTT.

This clone appeared a few times. The J gene is TRBJ1-4, the V gene TRBV7-2, with D possibly being TRBD1 (6 bases). Germline V gene lookup returns CDR1 SGHTA and CDR2 FQGNSA. The CDR3 totals 14 residues. V was clipped by 0 bases and J by 5 bases, with 7 bases between them. The CDR3 protein is CASSLAGQNEKLFF. The CDR3 nucleotides read TGTGCCAGCAGCTTAGCAGGACAGAATGAAAAACTGTTTTTT.

The CDR3 DNA is TGTGCCAGCCGGCGGCCGGGGGAAGAGACCCAGTACTTC. It is translated as CASRRPGEETQYF. The chain carries TRBV6-6 and TRBJ2-5; tentative D call: TRBD2 (6 bases). The length of the CDR3 is 13 residues. Trimming left V 8 bases short and J 3 bases short, with 13 bases between. Germline V gene sequence: CDR1 MNHNY, CDR2 SVGAGI (reference sequence).

The rearrangement joins TRBV25-1 to TRBJ2-5, with D possibly being TRBD2 (5 bases). V lost 2 bases and J lost 3, with 16 bases in between. This CDR3 comprises 16 residues. Germline lookup yields CDR1 MGHDK and CDR2 SYGVNS. CDR3 sequence reads: CASSESPGVGKETQYF. DNA of the CDR3: TGTGCCAGCAGTGAAAGTCCCGGGGTTGGGAAAGAGACCCAGTACTTC.

For the CDR3, the DNA is TGCGCCAGCAGTGAGGCCGGTTCGACCCAGTACTTC. It codes for CASSEAGSTQYF. The gene calls are TRBV10-2 and TRBJ2-5, with unresolved D. The germline gives CDR1 WSHSY, CDR2 SAAADI. Trimming removed 2 bases at V and 7 bases at J, with 8 bases between. The CDR3 length is 12 residues.

This clone was found many times. This chain joins TRBV6-1 and TRBJ2-3; tentatively, D is TRBD1 (6 bases). The CDR3 consists of 14 residues. Trimming removed 0 bases at V and 4 bases at J, with 8 bases between. Germline lookup yields CDR1 MNHNS and CDR2 SASEGT. In DNA form, the CDR3 reads TGTGCCAGCAGTGAAGCGTCAGGGGCAGATACGCAGTATTTT. Its protein is CASSEASGADTQYF.

The chain employs TRBV7-8 and TRBJ2-1; tentatively, D is TRBD2 (6 bases). Per the germline V gene, CDR1 is SGHVS and CDR2 is FQNEAQ. The CDR3 extends over 14 amino acids. Trimming left V 1 base short and J 8 bases short, with 12 bases between. CDR3 loop: CASSLGGKRYEQFF. The CDR3 bases are TGTGCCAGCAGCTTAGGCGGGAAAAGGTATGAGCAGTTCTTC.

This sequence joins TRBV5-1 and TRBJ2-7, with TRBD1 identical over 9 bases. The CDR3 runs 14 residues. Unmatched junction bases numbered 5, after V lost 4 bases and J lost 3 bases. Germline V lookup: CDR1 SGHRS, CDR2 YFSETQ. Here the CDR3 DNA reads TGCGCCAGCAGCCCGGGACAGGGTATCTACGAGCAGTACTTC. It encodes CASSPGQGIYEQYF. Together with reference TRBV5-1 and TRBJ2-7, the CDR3 gives the full variable domain: KAGVTQTPRYLIKTRGQQVTLSCSPISGHRSVSWYQQTPGQGLQFLFEYFSETQRNKGNFPGRFSGRQFSNSRSEMNVSTLELGDSALYLCASSPGQGIYEQYFGPGTRLTVT.

This chain connects TRBV27 to TRBJ2-5; TRBD1 aligns across 7 bases. The CDR3 is 15 residues long. CDR1 and CDR2 from the germline V gene are MNHEY and SMNVEV (reference sequence). V lost 5 bases, J lost 5 bases, and 11 bases stayed unmatched. Written as DNA, the CDR3 is TGTGCCAGCAGTCCGTGGGACAGAAGTAAGGAGACCCAGTACTTC. It encodes CASSPWDRSKETQYF.

This rearrangement joins TRBV7-8 to TRBJ2-1; TRBD1 agrees at 10 bases. Trimming cost V 1 base and J 9 bases; bases outside gene matches: 6. There are 15 residues in the CDR3. The germline V gene encodes CDR1 SGHVS and CDR2 FQNEAQ. The CDR3, as DNA: TGTGCCAGCAGCTTAGAGGGACAGGGGAGAGGTGAGCAGTTCTTC. This sequence encodes CASSLEGQGRGEQFF.

This chain joins TRBV7-2 and TRBJ2-1; maybe TRBD2 (7 bases). The germline CDR1 and CDR2 sequences are SGHTA and FQGNSA. The CDR3 is 14 residues long. The V end lost 6 bases, the J end lost 7 bases, and 16 bases lay between the germline ends. The CDR3 loop is CASRKEGGGNEQFF. The CDR3 DNA reads as TGTGCCAGCAGAAAAGAGGGAGGGGGGAATGAGCAGTTCTTC.

This chain joins TRBV28 and TRBJ1-3, with 7 nucleotides matching TRBD1. The CDR3 is 14 amino acids. Germline CDR1 and CDR2: MDHEN and SYDVKM. The V gene end was trimmed by 6 bases and the J gene end by 2 bases; junction bases not matched to a gene: 4. Here the CDR3 reads CASRPTGAGNTIYF. In DNA form, the CDR3 reads TGTGCCAGCAGGCCTACAGGGGCTGGAAACACCATATATTTT. The whole variable domain, remainder taken from reference TRBV28 and TRBJ1-3, is DVKVTQSSRYLVKRTGEKVFLECVQDMDHENMFWYRQDPGLGLRLIYFSYDVKMKEKGDIPEGYSVSREKKERFSLILESASTNQTSMYLCASRPTGAGNTIYFGEGSWLTVV.

The genes are TRBV29-1 and TRBJ2-1; D may be TRBD1 (6 bases). Looked up from germline, CDR1 is SQVTM and CDR2 is ANQGSEA. V was shortened by 5 bases and J by 5 bases, with 28 bases between the two germline ends. The CDR3 has 18 amino acids. This CDR3 is CSVPTGPGIGRVDNEQFF. The CDR3, as DNA: TGCAGCGTTCCGACAGGTCCGGGGATAGGGCGGGTTGACAATGAGCAGTTCTTC.

The gene calls are TRBV6-6 and TRBJ2-7; D is possibly TRBD2 (6 bases). The V gene lost 2 bases and the J gene lost 0 bases, with 11 bases spanning the gap. CDR1 MNHNY and CDR2 SVGAGI come from the germline V gene (reference sequence). There are 15 residues in the CDR3. The CDR3 region is CASSYGGTFSYEQYF. CDR3 DNA: TGTGCCAGCAGTTACGGCGGGACCTTCTCCTACGAGCAGTACTTC.

The count of this clone is one. The chain couples TRBV29-1 to TRBJ2-5, with 8 nucleotides matching TRBD2. This CDR3 has 15 amino acids. V shed 8 bases and J 1 base; nucleotides not matched to a gene: 12. Germline lookup yields CDR1 SQVTM and CDR2 ANQGSEA. For the CDR3, the DNA is TGCAGCACCCAAGGGGACGGGGGGGCCCAAGAGACCCAGTACTTC. Its translation: CSTQGDGGAQETQYF.

The genes are TRBV7-8 and TRBJ1-1; 7 nucleotides align to TRBD1. This CDR3 comprises 16 residues. The J segment lost 1 base and the V segment lost 4 bases, leaving 9 bases of the junction unmatched. Germline CDR1 and CDR2: SGHVS and FQNEAQ. In DNA form, the CDR3 reads TGTGCCAGCAGCTCCGAGACAGGGATGGAGAACACTGAAGCTTTCTTT. Residues: CASSSETGMENTEAFF.

The genes are TRBV19 and TRBJ1-3; no clear D. The CDR3 is 12 residues long. The germline V and J ends were trimmed by 8 bases and 0 bases, with 5 bases remaining between them. Germline CDR1 is LNHDA and CDR2 is SQIVND (reference sequence). The CDR3 is CASPGSGNTIYF. For the CDR3, the DNA is TGTGCCAGTCCGGGCTCTGGAAACACCATATATTTT.

This clone was counted once. The chain combines TRBV10-3 with TRBJ2-1, with 10 bases matching TRBD2. The CDR3 is made up of 16 amino acids. The germline CDR1 and CDR2 sequences are ENHRY and SYGVKD. The V segment lost 6 bases and the J segment 0 bases; nucleotides outside the gene matches: 5. The CDR3 DNA follows: TGTGCCATCAGGGGGACTAGCGTAAGCTCCTACAATGAGCAGTTCTTC. It specifies CAIRGTSVSSYNEQFF.

The genes are TRBV5-1 and TRBJ1-4, with 9 bases that match TRBD1. V was pared by 0 bases and J by 3 bases, with 6 bases of the junction left unmatched. CDR1 SGHRS and CDR2 YFSETQ come from the germline V gene. CDR3 length: 17 residues. CDR3 amino acids: CASSLGDRVRANEKLFF. The CDR3, as DNA: TGCGCCAGCAGCTTGGGGGACAGGGTGCGGGCTAATGAAAAACTGTTTTTT. The entire variable domain, with the rest obtained from reference TRBV5-1 and TRBJ1-4, is as follows: KAGVTQTPRYLIKTRGQQVTLSCSPISGHRSVSWYQQTPGQGLQFLFEYFSETQRNKGNFPGRFSGRQFSNSRSEMNVSTLELGDSALYLCASSLGDRVRANEKLFFGSGTQLSVL.

The chain has TRBV6-1 and TRBJ2-2; D is undetermined. Germline V CDR1 and CDR2: MNHNS, SASEGT. There are 18 residues in the CDR3. Trimming removed 1 base at V and 6 bases at J, with 21 bases between. CDR3 DNA sequence: TGTGCCAGCAGTGAAGGTCCGGTTGGAGTAGCATCCGCCGGGGAGCTGTTTTTT. Residues: CASSEGPVGVASAGELFF.

The rearrangement joins TRBV9 to TRBJ1-2; TRBD1 is a possible D gene (6 bases). The CDR3 consists of 15 residues. Trimming removed 4 bases at V and 7 bases at J, with 20 bases between. Germline CDR1 is SGDLS and CDR2 is YYNGEE. CDR3 sequence reads: CASSPPWGGPGGYTF. CDR3 nucleotides: TGTGCCAGCAGCCCACCCTGGGGGGGGCCAGGTGGCTACACCTTC.

The chain joins TRBV10-3 to TRBJ2-2, with 8 positions matching TRBD1. Trimming took 8 bases from V and 5 from J; bases not matched to a gene: 16. The CDR3 loop spans 17 amino acids. Germline V gene sequence: CDR1 ENHRY, CDR2 SYGVKD. The CDR3 DNA is TGTGCCATCGGGGACGACAGGGGCCTTTGGGGGACCGGGGAGCTGTTTTTT. Its protein product is CAIGDDRGLWGTGELFF.